Presented here are 16 T cell receptor beta chains from one specimen sequenced in a study of T-cell reconstitution after alpha-beta-depleted transplantation in children. Molecular barcoding with unique molecular identifiers was used for the TCRbeta library. A single record per CDR3 protein comes from TCRdb applying MiXCR to the PCR reads. Of 300,000 to 400,000 distinct CDR3 sequences listed, about 14% are singletons. The sequenced sample was PBMCs, obtained from the stem cell graft. The receptors were gathered from a human donor who donated a stem cell graft to a child with Fanconi anemia.

The rearrangement uses TRBV18 and TRBJ2-7, with 8 bases lining up with TRBD1. This CDR3 is 15 amino acids long. Germline-derived CDR1 and CDR2 are KGHSH and LQKENI. V lost 2 bases, J lost 0 bases, and 3 bases stayed unmatched. The CDR3 here is CASSPATGGSYEQYF. The CDR3 bases are TGTGCCAGCTCACCAGCTACAGGGGGCTCCTACGAGCAGTACTTC.

In the case of this clonotype: Here the CDR3 omits its conserved ending phenylalanine or tryptophan, so a read error is the likely source. V and J are TRBV4-3 and TRBJ2-1; D unresolved. CDR1 LGHNA and CDR2 YSLEER come from the germline V gene. This CDR3 comprises 15 residues. V lost 1 base to trimming and J lost 0 bases, with 7 bases between them. The CDR3 sequence is CASSQGLDSYNEQFS. The CDR3 DNA follows: TGCGCCAGCAGCCAAGGGCTTGACTCCTACAATGAGCAGTTCTCC.

The chain carries TRBV28 and TRBJ1-5; possible D gene TRBD1, 6 bases. Germline CDR1 is MDHEN and CDR2 is SYDVKM. The CDR3 length is 14 residues. The V end was cut by 2 bases, the J end by 4 bases, with 9 bases between. The CDR3 loop reads CASSLTGPNQPQHF. Written as DNA, the CDR3 is TGTGCCAGCAGTTTAACAGGGCCAAATCAGCCCCAGCATTTT. Filled out from reference TRBV28 and TRBJ1-5, the complete variable domain reads DVKVTQSSRYLVKRTGEKVFLECVQDMDHENMFWYRQDPGLGLRLIYFSYDVKMKEKGDIPEGYSVSREKKERFSLILESASTNQTSMYLCASSLTGPNQPQHFGDGTRLSIL.

This clonotype was found a few times. The J gene is TRBJ1-4, the V gene TRBV28; a weak D match, TRBD1 (5 bases). The germline gives CDR1 MDHEN, CDR2 SYDVKM. The CDR3 extends over 16 amino acids. Trimming stripped 6 bases from V and 0 bases from J, with 14 bases between. The CDR3 DNA reads as TGTGCCAGCAGCCGAGGTTGGGGGGCAACTAATGAAAAACTGTTTTTT. The encoded protein is CASSRGWGATNEKLFF.

The V and J genes are TRBV7-2 and TRBJ1-2, with 9 bases identical to TRBD1. V shed 4 bases, J shed 4 bases, and the junction held 7 bases outside the gene matches. Looked up from germline, CDR1 is SGHTA and CDR2 is FQGNSA. CDR3 size: 15 residues. The CDR3 coding sequence is TGTGCCAGCAGCTCCCGGGACAGGGCTATCTATGGCTACACCTTC. Protein: CASSSRDRAIYGYTF.

Ten or more counts support this clonotype. The rearrangement joins TRBV15 to TRBJ2-2; perhaps D is TRBD1 or TRBD2 (5 bases each). Germline assignment: CDR1 LNHNV and CDR2 YYDKDF (reference sequence). CDR3 length equals 17 residues. Trimming took 4 bases from V and 7 from J, leaving 22 bases between them. The CDR3 loop reads CATSNEAGAGFGGELFF. The CDR3 DNA reads as TGTGCCACCAGCAACGAGGCCGGGGCAGGTTTTGGCGGGGAGCTGTTTTTT.

CDR3: CASSSGEANTGELFF. CDR3 nucleotides: TGTGCCAGCAGCTCCGGGGAAGCGAACACCGGGGAGCTGTTTTTT. The rearrangement links TRBV7-9 to TRBJ2-2, with D possibly being TRBD2 (5 bases). Germline V gene sequence: CDR1 SEHNR, CDR2 FQNEAQ (reference sequence). Trimming took 4 bases from V and 0 from J, leaving 9 bases between them. CDR3 length equals 15 residues.

This clonotype was seen more than once but under ten times. The chain couples TRBV7-2 to TRBJ2-3; D is tentatively TRBD1 or TRBD2 (6 bases each). V lost 0 bases and J lost 4, with 14 bases in between. CDR3 size: 16 residues. Germline CDR1 is SGHTA and CDR2 is FQGNSA. The chain's CDR3 is CASSLAGGPFSDTQYF. Here the CDR3 DNA reads TGTGCCAGCAGCTTAGCCGGGGGCCCATTCTCAGATACGCAGTATTTT.

This clonotype was found many times. The chain carries TRBV6-5 and TRBJ2-1, with D tentatively TRBD1 (5 bases). Germline lookup yields CDR1 MNHEY and CDR2 SVGAGI. The germline V and J ends were trimmed by 2 bases and 7 bases, with 15 bases remaining between them. The CDR3 sequence is 15 residues long. Here the CDR3 reads CASSYSRDELNEQFF. DNA of the CDR3: TGTGCCAGCAGTTACAGCAGGGATGAACTAAATGAGCAGTTCTTC.

The chain combines TRBV5-6 with TRBJ2-7, with 9 bases that match TRBD1. The CDR3 is made up of 19 amino acids. Germline V gene sequence: CDR1 SGHDT, CDR2 YYEEEE. Unmatched junction bases numbered 14, after V lost 1 base and J lost 0 bases. Here the CDR3 reads CASSLWTNLGQGISYEQYV. In nucleotides, the CDR3 is TGTGCCAGCAGCTTGTGGACTAACTTAGGACAGGGGATCTCCTACGAGCAGTACGTC.

This clonotype has only a few counts. The chain links TRBV10-3 to TRBJ1-3; unclear D gene. The germline V gene encodes CDR1 ENHRY and CDR2 SYGVKD. The CDR3 has 12 residues. With 6 bases removed from V and 3 bases from J, the gap between germline ends came to 6 bases. The CDR3 protein is CAISPNGNTIYF. Here the CDR3 DNA reads TGTGCCATCAGCCCGAATGGAAACACCATATATTTT.

V gene TRBV5-6 combines with J gene TRBJ2-3, with 8 bases fitting TRBD1. The germline V gene has CDR1 SGHDT and CDR2 YYEEEE. CDR3 length equals 14 residues. J was trimmed by 8 bases and V by 0 bases; bases with no gene match: 5. In nucleotides, the CDR3 is TGTGCCAGCAGCTTGGACCAGGGGGCTGCTACGCAGTATTTT. Translating it yields CASSLDQGAATQYF.

This clonotype was counted between two and nine times. J is TRBJ2-1 and V is TRBV5-1; tentatively, D is TRBD2 (7 bases). The CDR3 is 19 residues long. CDR1 and CDR2 from the germline V gene are SGHRS and YFSETQ. Trimming removed 0 bases at V and 0 bases at J, with 19 bases between. The CDR3 sequence is CASSLVGGGAPSSYNEQFF. The CDR3 coding sequence is TGCGCCAGCAGCTTGGTGGGTGGGGGGGCCCCCAGCTCCTACAATGAGCAGTTCTTC. Together with reference TRBV5-1 and TRBJ2-1, the CDR3 gives the full variable domain: KAGVTQTPRYLIKTRGQQVTLSCSPISGHRSVSWYQQTPGQGLQFLFEYFSETQRNKGNFPGRFSGRQFSNSRSEMNVSTLELGDSALYLCASSLVGGGAPSSYNEQFFGPGTRLTVL.

This clonotype was counted only a few times. The CDR3 here is CASTGGLGAFF. In DNA, the CDR3 is TGTGCCAGCACCGGGGGTTTAGGCGCTTTCTTT. This rearrangement joins TRBV3-1 to TRBJ1-1, with D possibly being TRBD1 (5 bases). V shed 7 bases and J shed 11 bases, with 14 bases lying between them. Germline CDR1 reads LGHDT; CDR2 reads YNNKEL (reference sequence). The CDR3 has 11 amino acids.

V is TRBV5-6 and J is TRBJ1-4; a possible D gene is TRBD1 (6 bases). This CDR3 is 14 amino acids long. The germline CDR1 and CDR2 sequences are SGHDT and YYEEEE. V was cut by 3 bases and J by 4 bases, with 10 bases left in between. CDR3 residues: CASSSGTRNEKLFF. CDR3 bases: TGTGCCAGCAGCTCCGGGACACGTAATGAAAAACTGTTTTTT.

The CDR3 DNA sequence: TGCAGCGTTGAAGTCGTGGGGACCTCTGGAAACACCATATATTTT. Protein sequence: CSVEVVGTSGNTIYF. The J gene is TRBJ1-3, the V gene TRBV29-1, with D tentatively TRBD1 (5 bases). The CDR3 runs 15 residues. Germline-derived CDR1 and CDR2 are SQVTM and ANQGSEA. The V end lost 1 base, the J end lost 0 bases, and 10 bases lay between the germline ends.